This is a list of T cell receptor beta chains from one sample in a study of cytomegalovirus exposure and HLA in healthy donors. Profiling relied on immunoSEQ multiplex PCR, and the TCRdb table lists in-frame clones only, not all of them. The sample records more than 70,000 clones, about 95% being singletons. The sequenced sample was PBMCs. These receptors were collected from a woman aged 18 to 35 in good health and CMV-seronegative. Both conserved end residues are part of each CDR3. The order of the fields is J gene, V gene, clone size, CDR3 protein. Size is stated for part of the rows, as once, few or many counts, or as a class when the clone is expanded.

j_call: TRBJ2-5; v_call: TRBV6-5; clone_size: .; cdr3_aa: CASTRLAGGRETQYF
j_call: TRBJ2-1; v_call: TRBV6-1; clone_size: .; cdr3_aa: CASSEQAGAVNEQFF
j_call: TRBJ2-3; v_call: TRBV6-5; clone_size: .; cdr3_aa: CASSPLGQGTDTQYF
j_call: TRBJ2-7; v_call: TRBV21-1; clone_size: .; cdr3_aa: CASSGQDRGNYEQYF
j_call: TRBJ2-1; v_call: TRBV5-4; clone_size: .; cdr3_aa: CASSRPGGADYNEQFF
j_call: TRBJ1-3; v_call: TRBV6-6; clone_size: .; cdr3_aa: CASSAGSGNTIYF
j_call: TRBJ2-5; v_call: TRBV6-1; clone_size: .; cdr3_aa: CASSAGQAQETQYF
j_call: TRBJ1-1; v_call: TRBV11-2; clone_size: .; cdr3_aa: CASSLSFGRTYTEAFF
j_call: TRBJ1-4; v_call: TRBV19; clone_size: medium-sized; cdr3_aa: CASSIQDRTNEKLFF
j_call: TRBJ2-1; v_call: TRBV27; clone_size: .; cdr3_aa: CAISPGISPNNEQFF
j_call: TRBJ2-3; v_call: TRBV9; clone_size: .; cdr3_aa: CASSEWTVTDTQYF
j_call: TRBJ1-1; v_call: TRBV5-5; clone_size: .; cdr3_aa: CASSLGGLGAFF
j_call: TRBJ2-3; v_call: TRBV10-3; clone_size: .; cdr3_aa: CAISESWAGDGDTQYF
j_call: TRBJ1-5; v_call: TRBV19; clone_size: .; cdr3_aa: CASSVNRVRNQPQHF
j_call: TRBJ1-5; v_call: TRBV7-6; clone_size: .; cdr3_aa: CASSGRRGQPQHF
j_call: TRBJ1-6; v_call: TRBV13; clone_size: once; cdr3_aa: CASSYGGGGSSYNSPLHF
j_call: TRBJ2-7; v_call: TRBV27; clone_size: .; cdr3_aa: CASSYRGPSYEQYF
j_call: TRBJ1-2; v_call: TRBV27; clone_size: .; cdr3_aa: CASSLTGAGVGYTF
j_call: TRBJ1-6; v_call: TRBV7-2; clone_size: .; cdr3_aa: CASSITGDRRNSPLHF
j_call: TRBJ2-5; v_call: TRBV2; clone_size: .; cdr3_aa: CASRFTGGLETQYF
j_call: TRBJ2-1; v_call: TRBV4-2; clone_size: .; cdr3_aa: CAMGREGRNEQFF
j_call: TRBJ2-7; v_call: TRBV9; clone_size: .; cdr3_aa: CASSVTIGYEQYF
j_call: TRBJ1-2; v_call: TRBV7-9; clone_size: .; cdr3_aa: CASSTKGGTSNYGYTF
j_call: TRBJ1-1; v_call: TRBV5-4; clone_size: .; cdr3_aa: CASSFTGVPEAFF
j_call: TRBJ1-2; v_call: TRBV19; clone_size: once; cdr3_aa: CASSPSWGRYTF
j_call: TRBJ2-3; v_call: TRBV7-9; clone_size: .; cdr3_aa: CASRISDTQYF
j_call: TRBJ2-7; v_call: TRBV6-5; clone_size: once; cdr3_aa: CASSYRDREVEQYF
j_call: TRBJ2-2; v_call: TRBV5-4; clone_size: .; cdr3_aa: CASSWPNTGELFF
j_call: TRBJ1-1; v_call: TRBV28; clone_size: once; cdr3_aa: CASSLGGTESEAFF
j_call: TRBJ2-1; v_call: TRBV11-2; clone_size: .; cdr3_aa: CASSSLQGLADLNEQFF
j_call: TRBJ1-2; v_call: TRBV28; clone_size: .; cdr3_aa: CASTARSYGYTF
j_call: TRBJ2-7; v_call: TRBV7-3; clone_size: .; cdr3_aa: CASSPQKGQGVYEQYF
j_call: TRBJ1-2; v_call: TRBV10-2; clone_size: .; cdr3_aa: CASSETRSYGYTF
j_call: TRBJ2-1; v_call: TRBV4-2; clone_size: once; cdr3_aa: CASSPGQGNNEQFF
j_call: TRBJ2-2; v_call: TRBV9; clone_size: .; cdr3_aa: CASSSRGVAGGVGELFF
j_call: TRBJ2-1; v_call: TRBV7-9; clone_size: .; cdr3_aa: CASSPTGGGNEQFF